Following are 10 T cell receptor beta chains from one sample sequenced in a study of blood T cell repertoires in COVID-19. Repertoires were generated with immunoSEQ multiplex PCR, while TCRdb's copy carries only in-frame clones and drops some. The repertoire includes under 250,000 clones, roughly 80% of them detected once, and 1.3% sits in the top ten. Sequenced material: PBMCs or T cells enriched from blood (not recorded which). All receptors derive from a woman aged 40 to 50 with acute COVID-19.

The DNA for the CDR3 is TGTGCCAGCAGCTTAGGGGGGACAGGTCCACCCATAATGAAAAGCCTGTTTTTT. Translating gives CASSLGGTGPPIMKSLFF. V and J are TRBV11-2 and TRBJ1-4; TRBD1 agrees at 8 bases. Germline CDR1 and CDR2: SGHAT and FQNNGV. With 1 base clipped from V and 14 bases from J, the junction kept 21 bases outside the gene matches. This CDR3 contains 18 residues.

The V call is TRBV7-8, the J call TRBJ1-2, with a possible D match to TRBD1 (5 bases). This CDR3 is 15 amino acids long. The germline V and J ends were trimmed by 6 bases and 5 bases, with 19 bases remaining between them. Germline V gene lookup returns CDR1 SGHVS and CDR2 FQNEAQ. The DNA for the CDR3 is TGTGCCAGCAGGAAAGGCGGCAGGGACTCTTATGGCTACACCTTC. This translates into CASRKGGRDSYGYTF.

V is TRBV4-1 and J is TRBJ1-2; TRBD1 matches 7 bases. The CDR3 is made up of 17 amino acids. The germline V gene has CDR1 MGHRA and CDR2 YSYEKL. With V trimmed by 1 base and J by 4 bases, 12 bases remained unmatched. The CDR3: CASSQVNRGGGGYGYTF. The DNA for the CDR3 is TGCGCCAGCAGCCAAGTGAACAGGGGAGGAGGAGGCTATGGCTACACCTTC.

J is TRBJ1-2 and V is TRBV3-1 (or the pseudogene TRBV3-2), with D perhaps TRBD1 (5 bases). V was pared by 1 base and J by 4 bases, with 13 bases between. The CDR3 sequence is 15 residues long. The germline V gene encodes CDR1 LGHDT and CDR2 YNNKEL (reference sequence). CDR3 region: CASSQGWKGAYGYTF. In DNA, the CDR3 is TGTGCCAGCAGCCAAGGTTGGAAAGGGGCCTATGGCTACACCTTC.

This chain joins TRBV5-6 and TRBJ1-4; TRBD1 matches at 7 bases. Germline lookup yields CDR1 SGHDT and CDR2 YYEEEE. The CDR3 contains 16 residues. V lost 3 bases to trimming and J lost 0 bases; unmatched junction nucleotides: 5. CDR3 sequence reads: CASSWGQLPTNEKLFF. The CDR3 DNA sequence: TGTGCCAGCAGCTGGGGACAGCTACCAACTAATGAAAAACTGTTTTTT.

This clone was seen a few times. The CDR3 region has the DNA TGTGCCAGCAGCCAAGTGGCAGGGCAGCAGTACTTC. Its protein is CASSQVAGQQYF. The chain employs TRBV14 and TRBJ2-7; D is perhaps TRBD1 (5 bases). The CDR3 covers 12 residues. Deletions cut 1 base from V and 8 bases from J, with 9 bases between. Germline V gene sequence: CDR1 SGHDN, CDR2 FVKESK.

V gene TRBV9 combines with J gene TRBJ2-7, with TRBD2 matching over 10 bases. This CDR3 comprises 14 residues. The V gene end was trimmed by 6 bases and the J gene end by 2 bases; junction bases not matched to a gene: 5. From germline, CDR1 is SGDLS and CDR2 YYNGEE. The CDR3 sequence is CASKEREGPYEQYF. The CDR3 bases are TGTGCCAGCAAGGAGCGGGAGGGCCCCTACGAGCAGTACTTC.

The gene calls are TRBV28 and TRBJ1-1; maybe TRBD1 (5 bases). Trimming removed 8 bases at V and 5 bases at J, with 15 bases between. Germline assignment: CDR1 MDHEN and CDR2 SYDVKM. The CDR3 contains 13 residues. The CDR3 nucleotides are TGTGCCAGCTTGGACGCCGGGGGGACTGAAGCTTTCTTT. Its protein product is CASLDAGGTEAFF.

V gene TRBV5-4 combines with J gene TRBJ2-7, with 7 bases fitting TRBD2. The length of the CDR3 is 15 residues. The V gene's germline CDR1 is SGHNT and CDR2 YYREEE (reference sequence). V gave up 0 bases and J gave up 6 bases; unmatched junction bases: 9. This chain's CDR3 is CASSLGGGSTFEQYF. The CDR3 DNA reads as TGTGCCAGCAGCTTGGGAGGCGGGAGTACGTTCGAGCAGTACTTC.

V and J are TRBV7-2 and TRBJ1-2; TRBD1 matches at 7 bases. Germline V lookup: CDR1 SGHTA, CDR2 FQGNSA. V lost 8 bases to trimming and J lost 8 bases; unmatched junction nucleotides: 14. The CDR3 is 14 amino acids. The CDR3 DNA follows: TGTGCCAGCGGATTTTACAGGGGCCCTTGGGGCTACACCTTC. Translating gives CASGFYRGPWGYTF. The full variable domain, in which reference TRBV7-2 and TRBJ1-2 provide the parts outside the CDR3, is GAGVSQSPSNKVTEKGKDVELRCDPISGHTALYWYRQSLGQGLEFLIYFQGNSAPDKSGLPSDRFSAERTGGSVSTLTIQRTQQEDSAVYLCASGFYRGPWGYTFGSGTRLTVV.